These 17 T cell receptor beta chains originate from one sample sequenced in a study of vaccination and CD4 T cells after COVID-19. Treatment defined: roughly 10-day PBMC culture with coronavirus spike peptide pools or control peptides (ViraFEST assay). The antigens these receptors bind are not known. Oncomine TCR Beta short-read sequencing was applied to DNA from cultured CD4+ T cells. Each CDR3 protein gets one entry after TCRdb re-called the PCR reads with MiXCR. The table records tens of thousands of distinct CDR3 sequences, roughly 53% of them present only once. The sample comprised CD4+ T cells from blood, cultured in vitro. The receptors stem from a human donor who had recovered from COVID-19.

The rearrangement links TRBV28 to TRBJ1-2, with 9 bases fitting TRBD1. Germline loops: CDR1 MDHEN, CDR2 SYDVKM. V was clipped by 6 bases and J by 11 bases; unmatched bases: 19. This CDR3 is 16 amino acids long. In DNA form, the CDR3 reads TGTGCCAGCAGCAACAAGGAAAACAGGGGGCGATTTAGGTACACCTTC. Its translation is CASSNKENRGRFRYTF.

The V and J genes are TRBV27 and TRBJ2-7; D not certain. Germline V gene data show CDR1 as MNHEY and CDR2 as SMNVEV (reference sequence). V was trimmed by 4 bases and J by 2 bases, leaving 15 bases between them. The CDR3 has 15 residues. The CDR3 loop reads CASSSWAGATYEQYF. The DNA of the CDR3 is TGTGCCAGCAGTTCCTGGGCAGGAGCCACCTACGAGCAGTACTTC.

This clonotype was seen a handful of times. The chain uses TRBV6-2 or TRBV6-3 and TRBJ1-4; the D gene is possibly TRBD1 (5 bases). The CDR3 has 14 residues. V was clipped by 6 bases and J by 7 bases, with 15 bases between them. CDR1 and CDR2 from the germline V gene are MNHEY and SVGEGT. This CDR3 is CASSPRERVEKLFF. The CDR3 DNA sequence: TGTGCCAGCAGCCCCAGGGAAAGGGTTGAAAAACTGTTTTTT.

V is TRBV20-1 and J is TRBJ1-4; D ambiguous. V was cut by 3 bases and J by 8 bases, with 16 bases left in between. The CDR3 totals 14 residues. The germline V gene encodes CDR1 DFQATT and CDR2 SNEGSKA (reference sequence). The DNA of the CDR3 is TGCAGTGCTAGGGGCCTTCCGGGAAGGGAAAAACTGTTTTTT. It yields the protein CSARGLPGREKLFF.

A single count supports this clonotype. The CDR3 reads CASGLGRGLGQETQYF. The CDR3 region has the DNA TGTGCTAGTGGTTTGGGCAGGGGGCTAGGACAAGAGACCCAGTACTTC. V and J are TRBV12-5 and TRBJ2-5, with TRBD1 matching over 8 bases. The germline gives CDR1 LGHNT, CDR2 FRNRAP. The trim removed 1 base at V and 2 bases at J, leaving 6 bases unmatched. The CDR3 consists of 16 residues.

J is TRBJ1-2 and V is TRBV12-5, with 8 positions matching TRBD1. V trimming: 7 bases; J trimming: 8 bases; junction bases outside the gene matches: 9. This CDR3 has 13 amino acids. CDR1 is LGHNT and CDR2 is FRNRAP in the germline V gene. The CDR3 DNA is TGTGCTAGTGCCCCCGGGACAGGTCGGGGCTACACCTTC. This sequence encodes CASAPGTGRGYTF.

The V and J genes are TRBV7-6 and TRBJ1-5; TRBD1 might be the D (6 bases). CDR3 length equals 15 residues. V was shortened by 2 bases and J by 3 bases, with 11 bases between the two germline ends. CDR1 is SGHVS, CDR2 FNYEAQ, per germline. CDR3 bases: TGTGCCAGCAGCTTAATGGGACATCCCAATCAGCCCCAGCATTTT. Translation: CASSLMGHPNQPQHF.

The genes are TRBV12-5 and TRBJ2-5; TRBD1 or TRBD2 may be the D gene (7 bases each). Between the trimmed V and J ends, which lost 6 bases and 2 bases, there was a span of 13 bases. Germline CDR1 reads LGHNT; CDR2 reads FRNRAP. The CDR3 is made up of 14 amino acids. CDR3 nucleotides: TGTGCTAGTGGACCAGGGGGAGGGCAAGAGACCCAGTACTTC. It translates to CASGPGGGQETQYF. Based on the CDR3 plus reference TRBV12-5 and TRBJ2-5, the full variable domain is DARVTQTPRHKVTEMGQEVTMRCQPILGHNTVFWYRQTMMQGLELLAYFRNRAPLDDSGMPKDRFSAEMPDATLATLKIQPSEPRDSAVYFCASGPGGGQETQYFGPGTRLLVL.

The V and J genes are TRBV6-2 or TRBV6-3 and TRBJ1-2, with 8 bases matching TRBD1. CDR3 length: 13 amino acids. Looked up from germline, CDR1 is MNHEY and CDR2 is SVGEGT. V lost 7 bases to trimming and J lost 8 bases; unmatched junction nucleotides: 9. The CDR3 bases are TGTGCCAGCAACGGACAGGGAAGCCGAGGCTACACCTTC. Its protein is CASNGQGSRGYTF.

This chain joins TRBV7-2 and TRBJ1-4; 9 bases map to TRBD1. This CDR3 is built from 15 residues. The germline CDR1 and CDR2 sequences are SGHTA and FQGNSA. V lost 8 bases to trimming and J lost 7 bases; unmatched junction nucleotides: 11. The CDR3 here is CASAIYRGPGEKLFF. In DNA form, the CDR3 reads TGTGCCAGCGCAATTTACAGGGGGCCTGGTGAAAAACTGTTTTTT.

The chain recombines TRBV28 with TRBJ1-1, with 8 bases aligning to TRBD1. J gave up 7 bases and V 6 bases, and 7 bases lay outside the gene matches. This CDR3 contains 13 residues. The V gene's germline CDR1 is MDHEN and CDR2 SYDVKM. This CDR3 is CASRRGQAFEAFF. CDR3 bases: TGTGCCAGCAGGAGGGGACAGGCCTTTGAAGCTTTCTTT.

For the CDR3, the DNA is TGCAGTGCTAGAGATCCCAAGCGGGGATTTAATGAGCAGTTCTTC. It yields the protein CSARDPKRGFNEQFF. The chain couples TRBV20-1 to TRBJ2-1; 7 nucleotides align to TRBD2. The ends lost 0 bases at V and 7 bases at J; junction bases unmatched: 9. Germline V gene lookup returns CDR1 DFQATT and CDR2 SNEGSKA (reference sequence). CDR3 length equals 15 residues.

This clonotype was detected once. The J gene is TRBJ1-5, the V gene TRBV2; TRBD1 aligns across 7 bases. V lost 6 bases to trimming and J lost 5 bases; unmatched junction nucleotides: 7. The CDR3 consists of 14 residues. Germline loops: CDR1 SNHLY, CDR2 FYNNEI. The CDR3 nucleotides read TGTGCCAGCAGCATACAGGGGCAAGATCAGCCCCAGCATTTT. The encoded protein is CASSIQGQDQPQHF.

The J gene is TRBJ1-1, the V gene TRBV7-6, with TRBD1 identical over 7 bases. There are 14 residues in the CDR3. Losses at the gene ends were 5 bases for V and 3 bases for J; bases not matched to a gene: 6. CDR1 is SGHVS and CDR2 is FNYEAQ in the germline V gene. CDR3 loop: CASSHRGQHTEAFF. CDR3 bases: TGTGCCAGCAGCCACAGGGGACAACACACTGAAGCTTTCTTT.

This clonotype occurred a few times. The DNA of the CDR3 is TGTGCCAGCAGCGGCCTGGGGGTGACCTACGAGCAGTACTTC. It specifies CASSGLGVTYEQYF. The V call is TRBV7-2, the J call TRBJ2-7, with D perhaps TRBD1 or TRBD2 (5 bases each). This CDR3 is 14 amino acids long. Germline CDR1 is SGHTA and CDR2 is FQGNSA. The V end was cut by 5 bases, the J end by 2 bases, with 13 bases between. Variable domain in full (rest from reference TRBV7-2 and TRBJ2-7): GAGVSQSPSNKVTEKGKDVELRCDPISGHTALYWYRQSLGQGLEFLIYFQGNSAPDKSGLPSDRFSAERTGGSVSTLTIQRTQQEDSAVYLCASSGLGVTYEQYFGPGTRLTVT.

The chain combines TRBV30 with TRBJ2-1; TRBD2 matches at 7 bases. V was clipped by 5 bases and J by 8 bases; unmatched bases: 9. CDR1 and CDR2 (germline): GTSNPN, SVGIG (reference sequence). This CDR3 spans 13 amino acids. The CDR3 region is CAWAGRESYEQFF. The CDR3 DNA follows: TGTGCCTGGGCCGGGCGGGAGTCCTATGAGCAGTTCTTC.

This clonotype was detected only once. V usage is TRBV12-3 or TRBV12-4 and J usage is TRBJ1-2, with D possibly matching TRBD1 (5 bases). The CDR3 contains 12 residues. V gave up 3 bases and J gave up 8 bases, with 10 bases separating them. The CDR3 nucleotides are TGTGCCAGCAGTTTTCCGGGGCACGGCTACACCTTC. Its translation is CASSFPGHGYTF.